These 3 T cell receptor beta chains originate from one sample sequenced in a study of CD4 T cells in relation to SARS-CoV-2 and coronaviruses. Only in-frame clones appear in the TCRdb table, and some are missing; sequencing was by immunoSEQ multiplex PCR. The sample has 20,000 or so clones; less than 75% are singletons. Their antigens are not known. Unexposed donor CD4+ T cells date from about 2011-2019, before the COVID-19 pandemic. The cells were cultured for 9 to 11 days before CD4+ T cells were isolated. Sequenced: CD4+ T cells from PBMCs, cultured in vitro. These receptor sequences come from a human donor in good health.

The DNA of the CDR3 is TGTGCCATCAGTGACGGCAGCAATCAGCCCCAGCATTTT. Translating gives CAISDGSNQPQHF. This chain connects TRBV10-3 to TRBJ1-5; D call uncertain. Germline loops: CDR1 ENHRY, CDR2 SYGVKD. This CDR3 spans 13 amino acids. The ends were cut back, 3 bases at V and 1 base at J, with 4 bases in the middle.

In its sample, this clone was seen a few times. The chain joins TRBV7-2 to TRBJ1-2, with D hard to call. Germline CDR1 and CDR2: SGHTA and FQGNSA. The V and J ends lost 5 bases and 5 bases respectively, with 12 bases between them. The CDR3 covers 13 residues. The CDR3 sequence is CASSPLPGYGYTF. Written as DNA, the CDR3 is TGTGCCAGCAGCCCCCTCCCGGGGTATGGCTACACCTTC.

This clone is labeled as medium-sized. The rearrangement uses TRBV10-2 and TRBJ2-7; no clear D gene. Germline V CDR1 and CDR2: WSHSY, SAAADI. With 6 bases removed from V and 3 bases from J, the gap between germline ends came to 6 bases. The CDR3 contains 11 residues. Written as DNA, the CDR3 is TGCGCCAGCAGGGGGTTCTACGAGCAGTACTTC. Its translation: CASRGFYEQYF.